The source of this T cell receptor beta chain is a study of cytomegalovirus exposure and HLA in healthy donors. Study-wide results and limits: There was a cluster of highly shared sequence variants that was likely a sequencing artifact. A few chains tied to CMV proved CMV antigen-specific in vitro. The study dropped some indistinguishable V segments, TRBV6-2 and TRBV6-3 among them. Most observed TCR sequences were rare, whereas some public TCRs were detected in many donors.

CDR1 and CDR2 (germline): MNHNS, SASEGT. The J segment lost 6 bases and the V segment lost 6 bases, leaving 3 bases of the junction unmatched. The CDR3 contains 13 residues. About this clone itself: Antigen: not known.

The PCR used 60 Vbeta and 13 Jbeta primers. Sequenced by immunoSEQ multiplex PCR; TCRdb stores in-frame clones only, minus some. The table lists about 94,000 clones, over 50% of them singletons. Sequenced: PBMCs. This chain connects TRBV6-1 to TRBJ2-1, with 9 bases matching TRBD2. This TCR was recovered from a man aged 25-45 years in good health and CMV-seronegative. The CDR3 here is CASRVAGANEQFF. The DNA for the CDR3 is TGTGCCAGCAGGGTAGCGGGAGCCAATGAGCAGTTCTTC.